This TCR beta chain was retrieved from a study of blood T cell repertoires in COVID-19. Study background: The origin of the acute and convalescent COVID-19 samples was the United States, Italy and Spain.

This CDR3 comprises 15 residues. Data came from immunoSEQ multiplex PCR; TCRdb stores just in-frame clones and leaves some out. This sample yields about 240,000 clones, of which around 84% are seen a single time; more than 6.5% belongs to the top ten. The chain recombines TRBV21-1 with TRBJ1-1; the table gives TRBD1 as D, unverified against the DNA. TRBV21-1 is a pseudogene segment. This TCR came from a woman in her 70s with active or convalescent COVID-19. Sequencing was done on a sample of peripheral blood. CDR3: CASSKTGTPDTEAFF. The CDR3 region has the DNA TGTGCCAGCAGCAAGACCGGGACACCCGACACTGAAGCTTTCTTT.